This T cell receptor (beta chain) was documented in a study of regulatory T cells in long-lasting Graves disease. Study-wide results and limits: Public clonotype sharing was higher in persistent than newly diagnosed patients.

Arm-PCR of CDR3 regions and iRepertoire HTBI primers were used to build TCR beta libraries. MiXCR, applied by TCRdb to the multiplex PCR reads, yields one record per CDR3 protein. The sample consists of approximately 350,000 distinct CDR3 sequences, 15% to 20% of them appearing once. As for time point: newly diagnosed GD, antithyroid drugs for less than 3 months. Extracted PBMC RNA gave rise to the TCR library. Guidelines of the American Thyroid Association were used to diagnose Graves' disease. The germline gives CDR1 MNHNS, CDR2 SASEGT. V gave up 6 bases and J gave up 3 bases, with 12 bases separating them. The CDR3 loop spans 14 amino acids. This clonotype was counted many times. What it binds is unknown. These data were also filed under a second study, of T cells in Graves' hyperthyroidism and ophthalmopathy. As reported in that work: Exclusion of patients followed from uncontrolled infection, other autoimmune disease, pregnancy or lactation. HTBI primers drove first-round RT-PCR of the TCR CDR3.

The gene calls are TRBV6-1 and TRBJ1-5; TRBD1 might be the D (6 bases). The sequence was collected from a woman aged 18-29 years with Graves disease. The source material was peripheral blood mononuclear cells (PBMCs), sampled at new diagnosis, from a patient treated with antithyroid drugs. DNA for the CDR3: TGTGCCAGCAGACAAGGACAGTCCAATCAGCCCCAGCATTTT. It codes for CASRQGQSNQPQHF.